This T cell receptor (beta chain) was captured in a study of T cells in Graves' hyperthyroidism and ophthalmopathy (dated by TCRdb to about 2019). Regarding the study in general: Peripheral blood samples were taken at initial diagnosis, before any treatment was given. TCR V-J signatures able to tell the groups apart were searched for in a discovery cohort of some 97 patients, of whom more than 40 had Graves' ophthalmopathy and some 60 had stable Graves' hyperthyroidism. Prospective prediction of ophthalmopathy was tested in an independent validation cohort of 18 to 20 hyperthyroidism patients and approximately 17 patients who later progressed to ophthalmopathy. The approximately 97 discovery patients were randomly divided into training and test sets at a 7:3 ratio. In about 6 Graves' hyperthyroidism patients, the study also compared T-cell repertoires from thyroid tissue with T-cell repertoires from blood. Once sampling was done, hyperthyroidism patients were given methimazole at a starting dose of 30 mg daily, whereas ophthalmopathy patients were given high-dose intravenous methylprednisolone. TCR Vbeta CDR3 sequencing of 120 to 150 peripheral blood samples (around 45 ophthalmopathy, 70 to 85 hyperthyroidism and some 17 progressor patients) is reported in the paper. Overall study results and their limits: Most expanded thyroid clonotypes (frequency above 0.001) were also found in blood, which suggests that blood repertoires may mirror thyroid immune responses. During validation, the model predicted progression to ophthalmopathy a median of approximately 6 months ahead of onset, with around 71% sensitivity and 72% to 80% specificity. Ophthalmopathy was separated from stable hyperthyroidism by a 13 V-J signature model, with approximately 89% sensitivity and approximately 81% specificity obtained in cross-validation and 80%/75% obtained in testing. Sample size was not statistically predetermined, and investigators were not blinded to group allocation.

Notes on this clonotype: It has no known antigen specificity. No much larger clone is present one base from it, and per-base qualities are unavailable.

The TCR beta CDR3 regions were amplified from RNA transcripts. The TCR CDR3 was subjected to a first round of RT-PCR using the HTBI primer set and the Qiagen OneStep RT-PCR kit. Libraries were constructed in a second round of multiplex PCR, after which size selection and purification were performed. The libraries were sequenced on an Illumina HiSeq2000 using paired-end 100 bp reads. Turning to the authors' computational methods: Raw data were processed with SOAPnuke, discarding reads with adapters, uncalled bases, mean Phred below 15, or no exact constant-primer or identifier match. COPE v1.2.5 was used to merge the high-quality paired reads, and each unique nucleotide sequence was defined as a clonotype. Clonotypes were aligned to IMGT TRBV, TRBD and TRBJ reference segments using MiTCR v1.1. The analysis included only V-J combinations with a frequency above 0.0001, which together covered 99% to 99.2% of the repertoires. The TCS score was defined as the ratio of F50 (clonal expansion) to E x V (chaos), calculated using BLOSUM62-based TCRdist between CDR3 peptides within each V-J. Welch's t-statistics and random forest reduced fewer than 600 V-J features to around 14, which were used in a naive Bayes classifier (R e1071). TCRdb reanalyzed the raw reads on its own, using fastp at Q25 for trimming and MiXCR for clone calling, and kept in-frame beta chains. For every CDR3 protein sequence, its rows merge into one entry that carries the most common genes and DNA. Here the V and J calls rest on TCRdb's processing, not on the authors' analysis. The sample contains some 400,000 distinct CDR3 sequences, approximately 15% of them found a single time. The ten largest account for approximately 10% of the sample.

Germline trimming amounts to 4 bases on V and 5 bases on J, with 10 as the count of junction bases outside the gene matches. The germline V gene (reference sequence) sets CDR1 to MNHEY and CDR2 to SMNVEV. Reading from cysteine to phenylalanine, the CDR3 counts 17 amino acids. The only DNA kept is the CDR3, 51 bases in frame from the first base. Graves' hyperthyroidism was defined as stable when no progression to ophthalmopathy occurred over 18 months of follow-up. Hyperthyroidism patients were aged 18 to 65 years and newly diagnosed, with disease duration of less than 2 months. Patients with uncontrolled infections, other autoimmune diseases, pregnancy or lactation were excluded. Clinical symptoms, serum thyroxine and TRAb, thyroid ultrasound, and orbital computed tomography formed the basis for the diagnoses. PBMCs were separated from roughly 10 ml of fresh peripheral blood using Ficoll-Paque density gradient centrifugation. Trizol reagent was used to extract total RNA, and RNA quality was then checked on an Agilent 2100 Bioanalyzer.

Sequencing was done on a sample of blood. The sequence was obtained from a woman aged 55-75 years with Graves' hyperthyroidism. The chain is assembled from TRBV27 and TRBJ2-7; 14 middle bases align to TRBD2. CDR3 protein: CASSSFMTSGRGHEQYF. The nucleotides read TGTGCCAGCAGTTCGTTTATGACTAGCGGGAGGGGCCACGAGCAGTACTTC.